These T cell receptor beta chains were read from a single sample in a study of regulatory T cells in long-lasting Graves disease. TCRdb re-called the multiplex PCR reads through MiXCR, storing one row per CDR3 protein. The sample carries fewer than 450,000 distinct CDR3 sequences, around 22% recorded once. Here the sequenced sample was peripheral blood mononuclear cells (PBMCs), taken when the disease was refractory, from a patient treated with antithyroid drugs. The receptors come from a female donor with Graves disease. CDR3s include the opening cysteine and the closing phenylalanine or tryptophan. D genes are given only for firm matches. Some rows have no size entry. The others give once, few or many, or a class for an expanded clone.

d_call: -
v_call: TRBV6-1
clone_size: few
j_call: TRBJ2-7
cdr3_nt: TGTGCCAGCAGGTCCCGTGCAATAGGACCCTACGAGCAGTACTTC
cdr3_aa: CASRSRAIGPYEQYF

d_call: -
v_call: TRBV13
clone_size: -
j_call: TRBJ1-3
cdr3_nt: TGTGCCAGCAGCTTAAATGGGGTAGCCATATATTTT
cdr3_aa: CASSLNGVAIYF

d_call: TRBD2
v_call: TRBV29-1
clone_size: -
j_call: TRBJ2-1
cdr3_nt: TGCAGCGTTGATCACGTTGGGACTAGTTTCGCCTTC
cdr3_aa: CSVDHVGTSFAF

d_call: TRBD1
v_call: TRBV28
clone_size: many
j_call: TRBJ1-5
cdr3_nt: TGTGCCAGCAGCCCGGGCGGGACAGCGAATCAGCCCCAGCATTTT
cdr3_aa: CASSPGGTANQPQHF

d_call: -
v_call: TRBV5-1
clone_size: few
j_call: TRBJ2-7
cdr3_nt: TGCGCCAGCAGCTTGAGCTCTGGGGTTATCGGCGAGCAGTACTTC
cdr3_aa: CASSLSSGVIGEQYF

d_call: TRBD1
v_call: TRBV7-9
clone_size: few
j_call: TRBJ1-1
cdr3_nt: TGTGCCGTATCGAAAATCACAGGGGGAGGAGAAGCTTTCTTT
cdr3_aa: CAVSKITGGGEAFF

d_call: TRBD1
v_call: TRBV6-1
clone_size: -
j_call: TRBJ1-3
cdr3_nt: TGTGCCAGCAGACAAGGGACAGGCGGCTCTGGAAACACCATATATTTT
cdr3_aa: CASRQGTGGSGNTIYF

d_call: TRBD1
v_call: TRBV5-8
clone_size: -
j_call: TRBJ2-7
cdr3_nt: TGTGCCAGCGAGAGACAGGGGGCTTCCTACGAGCAGTACTTC
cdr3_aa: CASERQGASYEQYF

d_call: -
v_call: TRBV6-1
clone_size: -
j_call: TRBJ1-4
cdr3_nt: TGTGCCACCTACCGCAACAGGGCTCCTAATGAAAAACTGTTTTTT
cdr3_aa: CATYRNRAPNEKLFF

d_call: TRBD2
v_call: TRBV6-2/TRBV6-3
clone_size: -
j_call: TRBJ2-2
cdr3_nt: TGTGCCAGCAGTGCAACTAGCGCGAACACCGGGGAGCTGTTTTTT
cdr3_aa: CASSATSANTGELFF

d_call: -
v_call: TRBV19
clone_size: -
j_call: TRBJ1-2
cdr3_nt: TGTGCCAGTAGTATAGCTGAGGCAGATGGCTACACCTTC
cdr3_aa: CASSIAEADGYTF

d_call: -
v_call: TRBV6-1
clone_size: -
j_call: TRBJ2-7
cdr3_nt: TGTGCCAGCAGTCCCCACATTTACGAGCAGTACTTC
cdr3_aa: CASSPHIYEQYF

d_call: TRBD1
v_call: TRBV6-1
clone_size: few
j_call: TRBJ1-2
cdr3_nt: TGTGCCAGCAGTCCCCGGGGACAGGGGACCTATGGCTACACCTTC
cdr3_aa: CASSPRGQGTYGYTF

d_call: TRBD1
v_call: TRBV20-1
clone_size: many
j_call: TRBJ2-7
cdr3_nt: TGCAGTGCTAGGGACAGGGGGACCTACGAGCAGTACTTC
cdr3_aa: CSARDRGTYEQYF

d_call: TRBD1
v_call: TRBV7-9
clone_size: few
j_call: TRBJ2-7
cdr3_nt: TGTGCCAGCAGCTCCGGACAGGGTCGAGACGAGCAGTACTTC
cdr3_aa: CASSSGQGRDEQYF

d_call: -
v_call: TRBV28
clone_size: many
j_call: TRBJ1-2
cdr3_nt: TGTGCCACCATGGGCCTCTATGGCTACACCTTC
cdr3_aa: CATMGLYGYTF

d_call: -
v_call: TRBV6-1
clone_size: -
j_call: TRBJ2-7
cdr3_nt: TGTGCCAGCAACCGGGACTTGTACGAGCAGTACTTC
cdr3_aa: CASNRDLYEQYF

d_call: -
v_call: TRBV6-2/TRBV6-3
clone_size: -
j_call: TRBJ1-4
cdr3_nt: TGTGCCAGCAGTTCCGGGACGAAAAAACTGTTTTTT
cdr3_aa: CASSSGTKKLFF

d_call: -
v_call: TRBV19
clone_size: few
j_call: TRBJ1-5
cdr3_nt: TGTGCCAGTAGTACGGTAAGCGGCAATCAGCCCCAGCATTTT
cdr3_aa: CASSTVSGNQPQHF

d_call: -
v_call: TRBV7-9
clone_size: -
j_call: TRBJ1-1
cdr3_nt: TGTGCCAGCAGCTCGCGGAAAAACACTGAAGCTTTCTTT
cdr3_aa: CASSSRKNTEAFF

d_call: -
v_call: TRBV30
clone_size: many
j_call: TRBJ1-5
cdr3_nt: TGTGCCTGGAAGGGGGATAGCAATCAGCCCCAGCATTTT
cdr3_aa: CAWKGDSNQPQHF

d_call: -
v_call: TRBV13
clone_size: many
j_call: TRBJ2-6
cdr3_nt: TGTGCCAGCAGCTTAAAGGCAGCTGGGGCCAACGTCCTGACTTTC
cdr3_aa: CASSLKAAGANVLTF